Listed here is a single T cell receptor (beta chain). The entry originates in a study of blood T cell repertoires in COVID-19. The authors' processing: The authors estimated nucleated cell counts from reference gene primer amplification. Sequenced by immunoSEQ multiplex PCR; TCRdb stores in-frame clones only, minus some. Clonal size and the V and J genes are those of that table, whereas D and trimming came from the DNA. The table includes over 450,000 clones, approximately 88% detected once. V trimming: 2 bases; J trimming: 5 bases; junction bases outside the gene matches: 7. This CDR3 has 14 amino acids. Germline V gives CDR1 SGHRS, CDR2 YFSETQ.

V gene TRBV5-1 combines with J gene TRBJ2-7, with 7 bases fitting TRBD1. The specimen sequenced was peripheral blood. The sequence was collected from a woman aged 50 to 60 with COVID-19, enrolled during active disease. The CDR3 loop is CASSLADRADEQYF. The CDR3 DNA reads TGCGCCAGCAGCTTAGCCGACAGGGCTGACGAGCAGTACTTC.